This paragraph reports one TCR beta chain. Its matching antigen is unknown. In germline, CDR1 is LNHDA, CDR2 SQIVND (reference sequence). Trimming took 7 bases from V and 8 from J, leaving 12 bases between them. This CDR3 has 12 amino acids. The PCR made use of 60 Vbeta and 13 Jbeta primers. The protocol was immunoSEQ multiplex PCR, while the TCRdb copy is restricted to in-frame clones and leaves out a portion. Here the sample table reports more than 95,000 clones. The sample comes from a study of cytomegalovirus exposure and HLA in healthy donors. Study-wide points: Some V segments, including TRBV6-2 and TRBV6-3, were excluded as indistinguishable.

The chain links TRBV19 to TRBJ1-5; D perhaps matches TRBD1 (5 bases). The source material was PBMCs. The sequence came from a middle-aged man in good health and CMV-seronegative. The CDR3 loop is CASTRQGEPQHF. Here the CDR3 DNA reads TGTGCCAGTACCCGGCAGGGTGAGCCCCAGCATTTT.